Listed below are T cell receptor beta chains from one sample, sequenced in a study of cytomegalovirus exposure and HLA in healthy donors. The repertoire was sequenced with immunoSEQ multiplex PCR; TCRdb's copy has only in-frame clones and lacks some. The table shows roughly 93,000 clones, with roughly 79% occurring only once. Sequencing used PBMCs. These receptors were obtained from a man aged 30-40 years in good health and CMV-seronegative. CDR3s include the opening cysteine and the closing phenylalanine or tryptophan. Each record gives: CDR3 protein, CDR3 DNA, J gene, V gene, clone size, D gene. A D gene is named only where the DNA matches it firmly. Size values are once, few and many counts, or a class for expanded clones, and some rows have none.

CDR3 protein: CASRSPGQNTGELFF
CDR3 DNA: TGTGCCAGCCGATCGCCGGGACAAAACACCGGGGAGCTGTTTTTT
J gene: TRBJ2-2
V gene: TRBV19
clone size: -
D gene: -

CDR3 protein: CASSGRDRSTDTQYF
CDR3 DNA: TGTGCCAGCAGCGGCCGAGACAGAAGCACAGATACGCAGTATTTT
J gene: TRBJ2-3
V gene: TRBV6-1
clone size: few
D gene: -

CDR3 protein: CASSLDRGHLGYTF
CDR3 DNA: TGCGCCAGCAGCTTGGACAGGGGCCACTTAGGCTACACCTTC
J gene: TRBJ1-2
V gene: TRBV5-1
clone size: few
D gene: TRBD1

CDR3 protein: CASSFAEETQYF
CDR3 DNA: TGTGCCAGCAGCTTTGCGGAGGAGACCCAGTACTTC
J gene: TRBJ2-5
V gene: TRBV7-9
clone size: -
D gene: -

CDR3 protein: CASSPFKGGNSDTQYF
CDR3 DNA: TGTGCCAGCAGCCCCTTTAAGGGGGGGAACTCAGATACGCAGTATTTT
J gene: TRBJ2-3
V gene: TRBV27
clone size: -
D gene: -

CDR3 protein: CASSDRGGNQPQHF
CDR3 DNA: TGTGCCAGCAGTGACCGGGGGGGCAATCAGCCCCAGCATTTT
J gene: TRBJ1-5
V gene: TRBV6-4
clone size: -
D gene: -

CDR3 protein: CASSYQGSGYTF
CDR3 DNA: TGTGCCAGCAGTTACCAGGGTTCTGGCTACACCTTC
J gene: TRBJ1-2
V gene: TRBV6-6
clone size: -
D gene: -

CDR3 protein: CASSSRDRGYEQYF
CDR3 DNA: TGTGCCAGCTCATCCCGGGACAGGGGCTACGAGCAGTACTTC
J gene: TRBJ2-7
V gene: TRBV27
clone size: -
D gene: TRBD1

CDR3 protein: CASSPLGQGQSGYTF
CDR3 DNA: TGTGCCAGCAGCCCTCTTGGACAGGGGCAATCTGGCTACACCTTC
J gene: TRBJ1-2
V gene: TRBV14
clone size: -
D gene: TRBD1

CDR3 protein: CASSIQDRVATSYTF
CDR3 DNA: TGTGCCAGTAGTATTCAGGACAGGGTGGCGACGAGCTACACCTTC
J gene: TRBJ1-2
V gene: TRBV19
clone size: -
D gene: TRBD1

CDR3 protein: CASSLTGTGKQGYTF
CDR3 DNA: TGTGCCAGCAGTTTAACCGGGACAGGCAAACAGGGCTACACCTTC
J gene: TRBJ1-2
V gene: TRBV27
clone size: few
D gene: TRBD1

CDR3 protein: CASKRTNEKLFF
CDR3 DNA: TGTGCCAGCAAGCGAACTAATGAAAAACTGTTTTTT
J gene: TRBJ1-4
V gene: TRBV6-6
clone size: few
D gene: -

CDR3 protein: CASSITPGTTSQTQYF
CDR3 DNA: TGTGCCAGTAGTATAACCCCCGGGACTACTAGCCAGACCCAGTACTTC
J gene: TRBJ2-5
V gene: TRBV19
clone size: -
D gene: TRBD2

CDR3 protein: CASTRLAGGPADTQYF
CDR3 DNA: TGTGCCAGCACCAGACTAGCGGGAGGGCCCGCAGATACGCAGTATTTT
J gene: TRBJ2-3
V gene: TRBV6-6
clone size: -
D gene: TRBD2

CDR3 protein: CASRDRADEKLFF
CDR3 DNA: TGCGCCAGCAGGGACAGGGCGGATGAAAAACTGTTTTTT
J gene: TRBJ1-4
V gene: TRBV5-1
clone size: -
D gene: TRBD1

CDR3 protein: CASSLGTSGHNEQFF
CDR3 DNA: TGCGCCAGCAGCTTAGGGACTAGCGGCCACAATGAGCAGTTCTTC
J gene: TRBJ2-1
V gene: TRBV5-1
clone size: -
D gene: TRBD2

CDR3 protein: CASSSYGTEAFF
CDR3 DNA: TGTGCCAGCAGCTCATATGGGACAGAAGCTTTCTTT
J gene: TRBJ1-1
V gene: TRBV13
clone size: few
D gene: -

CDR3 protein: CASRSSGGTETQYF
CDR3 DNA: TGCGCCAGCAGGTCTTCGGGGGGGACAGAGACCCAGTACTTC
J gene: TRBJ2-5
V gene: TRBV5-1
clone size: -
D gene: TRBD2